A single sample is the source of the 30 T cell receptor beta chains below, sequenced in a study of shared T cell receptors in the human thymus (dated by TCRdb to the early 2020s). Receptor libraries were prepared by the immunoSEQ multiplex PCR assay. TCRdb provides this immuneACCESS table in a form limited to in-frame rearrangements. Some clones are lacking; in checked studies, under half of them reflect an unresolved V gene, and why the rest are absent is not known. This sample holds over 450,000 clones; approximately 80% were observed only once. Roughly 0.013% of the sample is held by the ten biggest clonotypes. The sample was also reused in another study, on human thymus T cells.

The specimen was thymocytes. Receptors were obtained from a boy under two years old with a congenital heart defect. Donor details come from another sample of the same person, matched by shared clones.

The V call is TRBV27, the J call TRBJ2-7, with 7 positions matching TRBD1. Germline V gives CDR1 MNHEY, CDR2 SMNVEV (reference sequence). The CDR3 extends over 12 amino acids. With 5 bases clipped from V and 4 bases from J, the junction kept 2 bases outside the gene matches. Here the CDR3 reads CASSDREYEQYF. The CDR3 DNA reads as TGTGCCAGCAGTGACAGGGAATACGAGCAGTACTTC.

This chain joins TRBV25-1 and TRBJ2-2, with D perhaps TRBD2 (6 bases). The germline V and J ends were trimmed by 5 bases and 5 bases, with 21 bases remaining between them. Germline V gene lookup returns CDR1 MGHDK and CDR2 SYGVNS. This CDR3 is built from 17 residues. The CDR3 sequence is CASSMEGIPRGTGELFF. Here the CDR3 DNA reads TGTGCCAGCAGTATGGAGGGCATACCGCGAGGGACCGGGGAGCTGTTTTTT.

This clone was observed a single time. The V call is TRBV7-2, the J call TRBJ2-3, with no clear D. V lost 6 bases and J 2 bases, leaving 12 bases between the germline ends. Germline-derived CDR1 and CDR2 are SGHTA and FQGNSA. There are 14 residues in the CDR3. The CDR3 loop reads CASRNDCATDTQYF. CDR3 sequence (DNA): TGTGCCAGCAGAAATGACTGCGCCACAGATACGCAGTATTTT.

The chain links TRBV5-6 to TRBJ1-2; the D is unclear. Germline CDR1 reads SGHDT; CDR2 reads YYEEEE. The V end lost 2 bases, the J end lost 8 bases, and 13 bases lay between the germline ends. The CDR3 has 13 residues. CDR3 residues: CASSLRRENGYTF. CDR3 coding DNA: TGTGCCAGCAGCTTAAGAAGGGAGAACGGCTACACCTTC. The full variable domain, in which reference TRBV5-6 and TRBJ1-2 provide the parts outside the CDR3, is DAGVTQSPTHLIKTRGQQVTLRCSPKSGHDTVSWYQQALGQGPQFIFQYYEEEERQRGNFPDRFSGHQFPNYSSELNVNALLLGDSALYLCASSLRRENGYTFGSGTRLTVV.

This clone was observed a few times. V gene TRBV7-9 combines with J gene TRBJ2-3; unclear D gene. V was trimmed by 5 bases and J by 4 bases, leaving 16 bases between them. The CDR3 has 15 amino acids. Germline V CDR1 and CDR2: SEHNR, FQNEAQ (reference sequence). The CDR3 here is CASSPTPSPPDTQYF. CDR3 coding DNA: TGTGCCAGCAGCCCAACGCCTAGTCCGCCAGATACGCAGTATTTT.

The chain employs TRBV5-8 and TRBJ2-2; 7 nucleotides agree with TRBD2. The germline V gene encodes CDR1 SGHTS and CDR2 YDEGEE. The J segment lost 0 bases and the V segment lost 0 bases, leaving 8 bases of the junction unmatched. This CDR3 contains 18 residues. The CDR3: CASSLASGRYSNTGELFF. CDR3 in DNA: TGTGCCAGCAGCTTGGCTAGCGGCAGATACTCGAACACCGGGGAGCTGTTTTTT.

The chain links TRBV4-2 to TRBJ2-2; 9 bases are shared with TRBD2. The germline CDR1 and CDR2 sequences are LGHNA and YNFKEQ. V lost 4 bases, J lost 6 bases, and 6 bases stayed unmatched. This CDR3 is built from 15 residues. In DNA, the CDR3 is TGTGCCAGCAGCCCGATAGCGGGAGAAGCCGGGGAGCTGTTTTTT. Amino acids: CASSPIAGEAGELFF.

The chain employs TRBV27 and TRBJ2-2; the match to TRBD2 covers 9 bases. The V segment lost 2 bases and the J segment 8 bases; nucleotides outside the gene matches: 9. CDR1 MNHEY and CDR2 SMNVEV come from the germline V gene (reference sequence). This CDR3 is built from 16 residues. In DNA form, the CDR3 reads TGTGCCAGCAGTTTAAGGCGGGAGGGCCTAACAGGGGAGCTGTTTTTT. Encoded protein: CASSLRREGLTGELFF.

This sequence joins TRBV11-2 and TRBJ2-5; D ambiguous. Germline V gives CDR1 SGHAT, CDR2 FQNNGV. This CDR3 region has 16 residues. Between the trimmed V and J ends, which lost 4 bases and 4 bases, there was a span of 19 bases. Here the CDR3 reads CASSSTLFSSRETQYF. The CDR3 DNA follows: TGTGCCAGCAGCTCTACACTCTTTAGCAGCCGAGAGACCCAGTACTTC. Based on the CDR3 plus reference TRBV11-2 and TRBJ2-5, the full variable domain is EAGVAQSPRYKIIEKRQSVAFWCNPISGHATLYWYQQILGQGPKLLIQFQNNGVVDDSQLPKDRFSAERLKGVDSTLKIQPAKLEDSAVYLCASSSTLFSSRETQYFGPGTRLLVL.

The genes are TRBV6-5 and TRBJ2-2; 9 positions agree with TRBD2. The CDR3 has 15 residues. Germline CDR1 and CDR2: MNHEY and SVGAGI. Trimming at V came to 8 bases and at J to 5 bases, leaving 9 bases not matched to a gene. CDR3 in DNA: TGTGCCAGCGGGAGGCGGGAGGGCCGGACCGGGGAGCTGTTTTTT. It translates to CASGRREGRTGELFF.

The V call is TRBV5-8, the J call TRBJ2-5; 8 bases are shared with TRBD2. V was clipped by 3 bases and J by 6 bases; unmatched bases: 7. Germline V gives CDR1 SGHTS, CDR2 YDEGEE. This CDR3 is built from 14 residues. The CDR3 nucleotides read TGTGCCAGCAGCTCGGGAGGGCCCCTGCAGACCCAGTACTTC. It translates to CASSSGGPLQTQYF.

The rearrangement links TRBV6-1 to TRBJ1-5; D call uncertain. Germline CDR1 and CDR2: MNHNS and SASEGT. This CDR3 region has 14 residues. Trimming removed 2 bases from V and 2 bases from J, with 7 bases in between. The CDR3 loop reads CASSERTGNQPQHF. CDR3 sequence (DNA): TGTGCCAGCAGTGAAAGAACAGGCAATCAGCCCCAGCATTTT.

The rearrangement links TRBV5-1 to TRBJ2-3; a possible D gene is TRBD2 (6 bases). The V end was cut by 1 base, the J end by 2 bases, with 11 bases between. Germline CDR1 SGHRS, CDR2 YFSETQ. This CDR3 is 15 amino acids long. The CDR3 DNA reads TGCGCCAGCAGCTTGTTATGGGAGGACACAGATACGCAGTATTTT. Its translation is CASSLLWEDTDTQYF.

This clone was detected only a few times. The rearrangement links TRBV2 to TRBJ1-5; 8 nucleotides align to TRBD1. CDR3 length: 16 amino acids. Germline lookup yields CDR1 SNHLY and CDR2 FYNNEI. The V segment lost 3 bases and the J segment 4 bases; nucleotides outside the gene matches: 8. CDR3 region: CASSDLRRGPNQPQHF. Written as DNA, the CDR3 is TGTGCCAGCAGTGATCTTCGCAGGGGGCCTAATCAGCCCCAGCATTTT.

The chain is built from TRBV27 and TRBJ1-2; tentatively, D is TRBD1 (5 bases). This CDR3 has 16 amino acids. V lost 2 bases to trimming and J lost 3 bases, with 16 bases between them. The germline V gene has CDR1 MNHEY and CDR2 SMNVEV (reference sequence). This CDR3 reads CASSLDRDSQYYGYTF. The CDR3 DNA reads TGTGCCAGCAGTTTAGATCGAGACAGCCAGTACTATGGCTACACCTTC.

The gene calls are TRBV5-4 and TRBJ1-2; D remains unclear. V lost 4 bases, J lost 8 bases, and 12 bases lay in between. This CDR3 comprises 12 residues. Germline-derived CDR1 and CDR2 are SGHNT and YYREEE (reference sequence). CDR3: CASSARGCGYTF. In nucleotides, the CDR3 is TGTGCCAGCAGCGCGCGAGGGTGCGGCTACACCTTC.

This sequence joins TRBV25-1 and TRBJ2-7, with D possibly matching TRBD2 (6 bases). CDR1 is MGHDK and CDR2 is SYGVNS in the germline V gene. Trimming cost V 0 bases and J 0 bases, with 15 bases left between them. The CDR3 loop spans 17 amino acids. The CDR3 DNA sequence: TGTGCCAGCAGTGAATATATAGGAGGGGTCCACTCCTACGAGCAGTACTTC. This codes for CASSEYIGGVHSYEQYF.

This chain links TRBV19 with TRBJ2-5; TRBD2 is a possible D gene (5 bases). Germline V gives CDR1 LNHDA, CDR2 SQIVND (reference sequence). V dropped 4 bases and J dropped 5 bases, with 14 bases sitting between them. The CDR3 is 14 amino acids. CDR3 loop: CASSTLLGGETQYF. As DNA, the CDR3 is TGTGCCAGTAGTACCCTACTAGGCGGGGAGACCCAGTACTTC.

The chain joins TRBV15 to TRBJ1-1; D is unclear. The germline CDR1 and CDR2 sequences are LNHNV and YYDKDF (reference sequence). V lost 0 bases and J lost 0, with 23 bases in between. This CDR3 region has 20 residues. The DNA of the CDR3 is TGTGCCACCAGCAGAGATTTGCCCGAGGTTGAGGGCTTGATGAACACTGAAGCTTTCTTT. This codes for CATSRDLPEVEGLMNTEAFF.

This clone was seen more than once but under ten times. The chain links TRBV4-2 to TRBJ2-5; 14 positions match TRBD2. Germline-derived CDR1 and CDR2 are LGHNA and YNFKEQ. The CDR3 has 19 amino acids. The J segment lost 5 bases and the V segment lost 4 bases, leaving 15 bases of the junction unmatched. As DNA, the CDR3 is TGTGCCAGCAGCCCATACCGCCCGACTAGCGGGAGGGGCGGGGAGACCCAGTACTTC. It encodes CASSPYRPTSGRGGETQYF.

V gene TRBV5-4 combines with J gene TRBJ2-7, with D perhaps matching TRBD1 (6 bases). Germline loops: CDR1 SGHNT, CDR2 YYREEE (reference sequence). The CDR3 has 17 residues. Trimming pared 4 bases from V and 3 bases from J, leaving 23 bases between. For the CDR3, the DNA is TGTGCCAGCAGCCGTTCTTTTGGGGGCCTTAGACTCTACGAGCAGTACTTC. Amino acids: CASSRSFGGLRLYEQYF.

The chain carries TRBV4-3 and TRBJ2-4; D may be TRBD2 (5 bases). Germline V gene data show CDR1 as LGHNA and CDR2 as YSLEER. This CDR3 contains 16 residues. V shed 2 bases and J shed 2 bases, with 13 bases lying between them. CDR3 bases: TGCGCCAGCAGCCAAATCCGGGGAATTACCAAAAACATTCAGTACTTC. Translating it yields CASSQIRGITKNIQYF.

The chain employs TRBV15 and TRBJ1-3; no clear D gene. The germline V gene encodes CDR1 LNHNV and CDR2 YYDKDF (reference sequence). The CDR3 consists of 16 residues. The V end lost 0 bases, the J end lost 2 bases, and 11 bases lay between the germline ends. CDR3 coding DNA: TGTGCCACCAGCAGAGATCGGGGATATCCTGGAAACACCATATATTTT. It is translated as CATSRDRGYPGNTIYF.

J is TRBJ2-7 and V is TRBV15; a possible D gene is TRBD2 (6 bases). CDR1 is LNHNV and CDR2 is YYDKDF in the germline V gene (reference sequence). The CDR3 length is 15 residues. V was pared by 5 bases and J by 4 bases, with 18 bases between. This CDR3 reads CATSRGDPGSYEQYF. The CDR3 nucleotides are TGTGCCACCAGCCGCGGGGACCCGGGGTCGTACGAGCAGTACTTC.

CDR3 nucleotide sequence: TGTGCCAGCAGTTTACCGGGAGCCGGAAACACCATATATTTT. Encoded protein: CASSLPGAGNTIYF. The V and J genes are TRBV28 and TRBJ1-3; D not certain. Germline values: CDR1 MDHEN, CDR2 SYDVKM. V dropped 2 bases and J dropped 4 bases, with 9 bases sitting between them. The CDR3 contains 14 residues.

The chain is built from TRBV6-1 and TRBJ2-3; a possible D gene is TRBD2 (6 bases). V dropped 3 bases and J dropped 2 bases, with 21 bases sitting between them. The CDR3 has 18 amino acids. Germline CDR1 and CDR2: MNHNS and SASEGT. The CDR3 protein is CASSEEGFGERLTDTQYF. The CDR3 bases are TGTGCCAGCAGTGAGGAGGGGTTTGGGGAGCGGCTCACAGATACGCAGTATTTT.

This sequence joins TRBV7-9 and TRBJ2-3; the match to TRBD1 covers 7 bases. With V trimmed by 2 bases and J by 4 bases, 3 bases remained unmatched. The germline CDR1 and CDR2 sequences are SEHNR and FQNEAQ (reference sequence). The CDR3 consists of 14 residues. The CDR3 reads CASSLTTGADTQYF. The DNA of the CDR3 is TGTGCCAGCAGCTTAACCACAGGGGCAGATACGCAGTATTTT.

V is TRBV6-5 and J is TRBJ2-1; TRBD1 aligns across 7 bases. The ends lost 6 bases at V and 8 bases at J; junction bases unmatched: 10. The CDR3 is 14 amino acids. Per germline, CDR1 MNHEY and CDR2 SVGAGI. The CDR3 is CASRETGRGDEQFF. The CDR3 DNA is TGTGCCAGCAGGGAGACAGGGCGAGGGGATGAGCAGTTCTTC.

The rearrangement uses TRBV4-3 and TRBJ1-4; D gene ambiguous. The ends were cut back, 11 bases at V and 4 bases at J, with 14 bases in the middle. This CDR3 spans 13 amino acids. The germline CDR1 and CDR2 sequences are LGHNA and YSLEER. This CDR3 is CASQPGNNEKLFF. The CDR3 region has the DNA TGCGCCTCCCAGCCCGGGAATAATGAAAAACTGTTTTTT.

This chain uses TRBV19 with TRBJ1-2, with 8 bases identical to TRBD1. The V and J ends lost 5 bases and 4 bases, in that order; junction bases with no gene match: 15. Germline V gene lookup returns CDR1 LNHDA and CDR2 SQIVND (reference sequence). This CDR3 is 17 amino acids long. In nucleotides, the CDR3 is TGTGCCAGTAGTCCCCAACACCGACCCAGGGGGCTCTATGGCTACACCTTC. Translation: CASSPQHRPRGLYGYTF.